This is a list of T cell receptor beta chains from one sample in a study of response to subunit inactivated influenza vaccine. MiXCR was run by TCRdb on the RT-PCR reads, yielding one entry per CDR3 protein. Of roughly 650,000 distinct CDR3 sequences in the sample, around 15% were seen once. The sample in question was PBMCs from blood, obtained less than 15 days before vaccination. These TCRs come from a man over 45 who received an inactivated influenza vaccine. Both conserved end residues are trimmed from each CDR3. The order of the fields is J gene, V gene, CDR3 protein.

j_gene: TRBJ2-3; v_gene: TRBV20-1; CDR3aa: SPRDRGQGDTQY
j_gene: TRBJ1-2; v_gene: TRBV15; CDR3aa: ATSNPAADWHGYT
j_gene: TRBJ1-1; v_gene: TRBV12-3/TRBV12-4; CDR3aa: ATVGQGAVNTEAF
j_gene: TRBJ1-1; v_gene: TRBV6-1; CDR3aa: ASRRTGDGEAF
j_gene: TRBJ2-2; v_gene: TRBV5-8; CDR3aa: ASSWRTTVLPGELF
j_gene: TRBJ2-7; v_gene: TRBV5-1; CDR3aa: ASSNHDRGAEQY
j_gene: TRBJ2-7; v_gene: TRBV5-6; CDR3aa: ASSLVFRNTGTGPEQY
j_gene: TRBJ1-1; v_gene: TRBV5-1; CDR3aa: ASSLLSGGSDTEAF
j_gene: TRBJ1-2; v_gene: TRBV15; CDR3aa: ATSRGQGNNYGYT
j_gene: TRBJ2-7; v_gene: TRBV3-1; CDR3aa: ASSQAGTGEY
j_gene: TRBJ1-1; v_gene: TRBV7-9; CDR3aa: ASSSRRGPKGTEAF
j_gene: TRBJ1-1; v_gene: TRBV14; CDR3aa: ASSKQNTEAF
j_gene: TRBJ2-5; v_gene: TRBV4-3; CDR3aa: ASSQVVAAQETQY
j_gene: TRBJ2-1; v_gene: TRBV12-3/TRBV12-4; CDR3aa: ASSPSGGAYNEQF
j_gene: TRBJ2-7; v_gene: TRBV28; CDR3aa: ASSFHFDSASSYEQY
j_gene: TRBJ1-3; v_gene: TRBV10-3; CDR3aa: AIRVSSSGNTIY
j_gene: TRBJ1-2; v_gene: TRBV12-3/TRBV12-4; CDR3aa: ASSFSQGDGYT
j_gene: TRBJ1-6; v_gene: TRBV12-3/TRBV12-4; CDR3aa: ASSSAGGTNSPLH
j_gene: TRBJ2-1; v_gene: TRBV5-1; CDR3aa: ASSLGDTIREQF
j_gene: TRBJ2-1; v_gene: TRBV12-3/TRBV12-4; CDR3aa: ASSLRQGGNNEQF
j_gene: TRBJ2-1; v_gene: TRBV18; CDR3aa: ASSERGSRVNEQF
j_gene: TRBJ2-1; v_gene: TRBV4-3; CDR3aa: ASSQESGSEQF
j_gene: TRBJ2-4; v_gene: TRBV29-1; CDR3aa: SVSDRAKNIQY
j_gene: TRBJ2-2; v_gene: TRBV15; CDR3aa: ATSAGRVNTGELF
j_gene: TRBJ2-7; v_gene: TRBV4-2; CDR3aa: ASSQPGQDVYEQY
j_gene: TRBJ2-3; v_gene: TRBV9; CDR3aa: ASSVVGVGDTQY
j_gene: TRBJ1-1; v_gene: TRBV13; CDR3aa: ASSESGTGNTEAF
j_gene: TRBJ2-3; v_gene: TRBV4-2; CDR3aa: ASSGLADTDTQY
j_gene: TRBJ2-7; v_gene: TRBV5-1; CDR3aa: ASSLASQGIDEQY
j_gene: TRBJ2-1; v_gene: TRBV7-8; CDR3aa: ASSLGDRGTGEQF
j_gene: TRBJ1-2; v_gene: TRBV9; CDR3aa: ASSVGQDYGYT
j_gene: TRBJ2-1; v_gene: TRBV7-8; CDR3aa: ASSLGAGDWDNEQF
j_gene: TRBJ2-1; v_gene: TRBV20-1; CDR3aa: CARDPGAASSYNEQF
j_gene: TRBJ1-1; v_gene: TRBV5-1; CDR3aa: ASSGQASVNTEAF
j_gene: TRBJ1-5; v_gene: TRBV19; CDR3aa: ASNPNRGGDQPQH
j_gene: TRBJ1-4; v_gene: TRBV11-2; CDR3aa: ASSLTGGEEKLF